The 32 T cell receptor beta chains listed next were all sequenced from one sample in a study of T cells in Graves' hyperthyroidism and ophthalmopathy. Amplification of TCR beta CDR3 regions used RNA as the template. The HTBI primer set was used in a first-round RT-PCR of the TCR CDR3. TCRdb independently ran MiXCR on the multiplex PCR reads; one entry per CDR3 protein. The table includes about 640,000 distinct CDR3 sequences, roughly 15% detected once. The material sequenced was blood. The source is a woman aged 45-65 years with Graves' ophthalmopathy.

Ten or more counts support this clonotype. The chain employs TRBV7-2 and TRBJ2-7; 8 bases fit TRBD1. Trimming took 3 bases from V and 2 from J; bases not matched to a gene: 6. Germline lookup yields CDR1 SGHTA and CDR2 FQGNSA. This CDR3 is built from 15 residues. The CDR3 bases are TGTGCCAGCAGCTTCGTCGACAGGGGTCCCTACGAGCAGTACTTC. Translated, it gives CASSFVDRGPYEQYF.

This clonotype appeared a few times. The J gene is TRBJ2-1, the V gene TRBV7-9; D not resolved. V lost 6 bases and J lost 10, with 4 bases in between. Germline V gene sequence: CDR1 SEHNR, CDR2 FQNEAQ (reference sequence). The CDR3 is 9 amino acids. In nucleotides, the CDR3 is TGTGCCAGCAGTGAGGAGCAGTTCTTC. It specifies CASSEEQFF.

This clonotype has at least ten counts. The CDR3 here is CASSFSSWASQETQYF. In nucleotides, the CDR3 is TGTGCCAGCAGTTTCTCCTCCTGGGCGAGCCAAGAGACCCAGTACTTC. The rearrangement uses TRBV12-3 or TRBV12-4 and TRBJ2-5; D unresolved. The CDR3 length is 16 residues. V was trimmed by 3 bases and J by 1 base, leaving 15 bases between them.

The V call is TRBV19, the J call TRBJ1-5, with TRBD1 identical over 7 bases. V trimming: 6 bases; J trimming: 7 bases; junction bases outside the gene matches: 3. The CDR3 totals 12 residues. CDR1 and CDR2 (germline): LNHDA, SQIVND (reference sequence). Written as DNA, the CDR3 is TGTGCCAGTAGGCCACAGGGGCAGCCCCAGCATTTT. It is translated as CASRPQGQPQHF.

At least ten counts were recorded for this clonotype. This rearrangement joins TRBV10-3 to TRBJ1-1; D not resolved. CDR1 ENHRY and CDR2 SYGVKD come from the germline V gene. V dropped 3 bases and J dropped 3 bases, with 14 bases sitting between them. This CDR3 is 15 amino acids long. The DNA for the CDR3 is TGTGCCATCAGTGAAATTAGAGAAACCGACACTGAAGCTTTCTTT. Translating gives CAISEIRETDTEAFF.

This clonotype was seen a handful of times. The V and J genes are TRBV6-1 and TRBJ1-2; a weak D match, TRBD1 (5 bases). This CDR3 is built from 15 residues. Germline loops: CDR1 MNHNS, CDR2 SASEGT. V was cut by 4 bases and J by 0 bases, with 12 bases left in between. This chain's CDR3 is CASSAQGRTNYGYTF. CDR3 in DNA: TGTGCCAGCAGTGCCCAGGGTCGGACTAACTATGGCTACACCTTC.

This clonotype was detected many times. This chain connects TRBV11-3 to TRBJ2-1, with D tentatively TRBD1 (5 bases). The CDR3 covers 15 residues. Germline lookup yields CDR1 SGHNT and CDR2 YENEEA. Trimming pared 1 base from V and 5 bases from J, leaving 12 bases between. The CDR3 coding sequence is TGTGCCAGCAGCTTAGCCGACAGTTACGACAATGAGCAGTTCTTC. Protein sequence: CASSLADSYDNEQFF.

At least ten counts were recorded for this clonotype. As DNA, the CDR3 is TGTGCCAGCAGCTTAGCGCGGTTCAGGGGTAGGGGCACTGAAGCTTTCTTT. It codes for CASSLARFRGRGTEAFF. The chain recombines TRBV7-9 with TRBJ1-1; possible D gene TRBD1, 6 bases. The germline V gene encodes CDR1 SEHNR and CDR2 FQNEAQ (reference sequence). The CDR3 is 17 amino acids. The V and J ends lost 0 bases and 4 bases respectively, with 18 bases between them.

This clonotype has ten or more counts. The genes are TRBV18 and TRBJ2-7; 9 bases align to TRBD1. The CDR3 covers 15 residues. V dropped 1 base and J dropped 1; count of bases not matched to a gene: 2. Per germline, CDR1 KGHSH and CDR2 LQKENI. This chain's CDR3 is CASSPLGQGSYEQYF. CDR3 bases: TGTGCCAGCTCACCACTGGGACAGGGATCCTACGAGCAGTACTTC. Filled out from reference TRBV18 and TRBJ2-7, the complete variable domain reads NAGVMQNPRHLVRRRGQEARLRCSPMKGHSHVYWYRQLPEEGLKFMVYLQKENIIDESGMPKERFSAEFPKEGPSILRIQQVVRGDSAAYFCASSPLGQGSYEQYFGPGTRLTVT.

The V and J genes are TRBV29-1 and TRBJ1-2; 8 bases agree with TRBD1. CDR3 size: 13 residues. After removal of 7 bases from V and 2 bases from J, the junction contained 6 bases not matched to a gene. The V gene's germline CDR1 is SQVTM and CDR2 ANQGSEA. The CDR3 sequence: CSAPTGENYGYTF. The CDR3 DNA reads TGCAGCGCCCCGACAGGGGAGAACTATGGCTACACCTTC.

This clonotype was recorded many times. The chain couples TRBV18 to TRBJ1-1, with D perhaps TRBD1 (6 bases). The germline V gene has CDR1 KGHSH and CDR2 LQKENI. This CDR3 comprises 13 residues. V was clipped by 0 bases and J by 7 bases, with 9 bases between them. CDR3 sequence reads: CASSPPQGSEAFF. In DNA, the CDR3 is TGTGCCAGCTCACCACCGCAGGGGAGTGAAGCTTTCTTT.

The sample holds many counts of this clonotype. The chain links TRBV20-1 to TRBJ1-2; 7 bases fit TRBD1. CDR1 and CDR2 (germline): DFQATT, SNEGSKA (reference sequence). The CDR3 has 13 residues. V lost 6 bases and J lost 3; bases outside the gene matches: 7. As DNA, the CDR3 is TGCAGTGCAACTGGGACAGACTACTATGGCTACACCTTC. This gives the protein CSATGTDYYGYTF.

This clonotype showed up many times. The chain joins TRBV20-1 to TRBJ2-3; D is ambiguous. The CDR3 runs 15 residues. V lost 1 base to trimming and J lost 0 bases, with 11 bases between them. Germline V gene sequence: CDR1 DFQATT, CDR2 SNEGSKA (reference sequence). CDR3 sequence (DNA): TGCAGTGCTAGAGCCAGTAGAATAAGCACAGATACGCAGTATTTT. Encoded protein: CSARASRISTDTQYF.

This clonotype has just a few counts. V is TRBV6-1 and J is TRBJ2-3, with D perhaps matching TRBD2 (6 bases). CDR1 and CDR2 from the germline V gene are MNHNS and SASEGT. V shed 10 bases and J shed 4 bases, with 18 bases lying between them. CDR3 size: 14 residues. In DNA, the CDR3 is TGTGCCACCGCCCGAGAGGAGGGATCAGATACGCAGTATTTT. It codes for CATAREEGSDTQYF.

This clonotype was detected ten times or more. The chain is built from TRBV5-1 and TRBJ2-3, with 10 bases aligning to TRBD1. The V gene's germline CDR1 is SGHRS and CDR2 YFSETQ. The length of the CDR3 is 16 residues. V gave up 4 bases and J gave up 1 base; unmatched junction bases: 6. CDR3 bases: TGCGCCAGCAGCCCGGGGGACAGGGGTGGCACAGATACGCAGTATTTT. It specifies CASSPGDRGGTDTQYF.

This clonotype has a handful of counts. The rearrangement joins TRBV4-1 to TRBJ2-7; D might be TRBD2 (5 bases). This CDR3 is built from 13 residues. Between the trimmed V and J ends, which lost 1 base and 7 bases, there was a span of 11 bases. From germline, CDR1 is MGHRA and CDR2 YSYEKL. The CDR3 region is CASSQGRQREQYF. DNA for the CDR3: TGCGCCAGCAGCCAAGGTCGCCAGCGGGAGCAGTACTTC.

At least ten counts were recorded for this clonotype. The chain couples TRBV12-3 or TRBV12-4 to TRBJ2-3; D ambiguous. CDR3 length: 14 residues. V lost 5 bases and J lost 4, with 13 bases in between. The chain's CDR3 is CASSPQQESDTQYF. CDR3 nucleotides: TGTGCCAGCAGTCCCCAGCAGGAGTCAGATACGCAGTATTTT.

This clonotype has just a few counts. The CDR3 DNA sequence: TGTGCCATCAGTGAGTCATCAGGTCTCAACACCGGGGAGCTGTTTTTT. It encodes CAISESSGLNTGELFF. V and J are TRBV10-3 and TRBJ2-2; the D is unclear. V gave up 0 bases and J gave up 2 bases, with 10 bases separating them. Germline CDR1 is ENHRY and CDR2 is SYGVKD. The CDR3 loop spans 16 amino acids.

This clonotype was seen at least ten times. The V and J genes are TRBV7-9 and TRBJ2-5; the D gene could be TRBD1 or TRBD2 (5 bases each). Germline V gene lookup returns CDR1 SEHNR and CDR2 FQNEAQ (reference sequence). V lost 0 bases, J lost 5 bases, and 10 bases lay in between. This CDR3 comprises 14 residues. CDR3 sequence (DNA): TGTGCCAGCAGCTTAGCTCGGGGCGAGGAGACCCAGTACTTC. Residues: CASSLARGEETQYF.

This clonotype was recorded many times. The rearrangement links TRBV5-1 to TRBJ2-1; weak D call: TRBD2 (5 bases). Trimming shortened V by 2 bases and J by 5 bases, and 8 bases separated the two germline ends. Germline lookup yields CDR1 SGHRS and CDR2 YFSETQ. This CDR3 comprises 13 residues. CDR3 region: CASSFDSDNEQFF. The CDR3 DNA follows: TGCGCCAGCAGCTTTGATAGCGACAATGAGCAGTTCTTC.

This clonotype has a handful of counts. This sequence may be a read error, since a much larger clone differs from it by one base. The chain links TRBV28 to TRBJ2-3, with TRBD2 identical over 11 bases. Germline-derived CDR1 and CDR2 are MDHEN and SYDVKM. This CDR3 comprises 16 residues. The CDR3 sequence: CAGSSLAGAGTDTQYF. The CDR3 coding sequence is TGTGCCGGCAGTTCACTAGCGGGAGCTGGCACAGATACGCAGTATTTT.

This clonotype was seen at least ten times. The CDR3 region is CASSPVTSISTDTQYF. The CDR3, as DNA: TGTGCCAGCTCACCAGTCACTAGCATATCCACAGATACGCAGTATTTT. The rearrangement links TRBV18 to TRBJ2-3, with TRBD2 as a possible D gene (6 bases). The CDR3 contains 16 residues. CDR1 is KGHSH and CDR2 is LQKENI in the germline V gene. The V end lost 2 bases, the J end lost 2 bases, and 14 bases lay between the germline ends. Based on the CDR3 plus reference TRBV18 and TRBJ2-3, the full variable domain is NAGVMQNPRHLVRRRGQEARLRCSPMKGHSHVYWYRQLPEEGLKFMVYLQKENIIDESGMPKERFSAEFPKEGPSILRIQQVVRGDSAAYFCASSPVTSISTDTQYFGPGTRLTVL.

This chain joins TRBV24-1 and TRBJ2-6; TRBD1 aligns across 11 bases. This CDR3 is 17 amino acids long. The junction had 10 bases not matched to a gene; V was cut back by 9 bases and J by 4 bases. Germline V gene lookup returns CDR1 KGHDR and CDR2 SFDVKD. The CDR3 nucleotides read TGTGCCACCCCCCGGACAGGGGGCGCGGAGGGGGCCAACGTCCTGACTTTC. Amino acid sequence: CATPRTGGAEGANVLTF.

This clonotype was counted a few times. A much larger clone differs from this one at a single base, so this may be a read error. CDR3 in amino acids: CASAVAGGRKETRYF. The CDR3 coding sequence is TGTGCCAGCGCCGTGGCGGGAGGGCGGAAGGAGACCCGGTACTTC. V and J are TRBV3-1 and TRBJ2-5; 9 bases line up with TRBD2. Germline CDR1 is LGHDT and CDR2 is YNNKEL (reference sequence). CDR3 length equals 15 residues.

There are many counts of this clonotype. The J gene is TRBJ2-7, the V gene TRBV10-3, with 8 bases fitting TRBD2. The length of the CDR3 is 14 residues. J lost 2 bases, V lost 6 bases, and 6 bases had no gene match. Germline V gene data show CDR1 as ENHRY and CDR2 as SYGVKD. This CDR3 reads CAISAGTRPYEQYF. The DNA for the CDR3 is TGTGCCATCAGCGCCGGGACTAGACCCTACGAGCAGTACTTC.

This clonotype was counted between two and nine times. This chain links TRBV6-1 with TRBJ2-3, with 8 bases aligning to TRBD2. V lost 7 bases and J lost 5; bases outside the gene matches: 11. Germline CDR1 reads MNHNS; CDR2 reads SASEGT. The CDR3 has 15 amino acids. The CDR3 DNA sequence: TGTGCCAGCAAACGGATGGCGGGAGGATTAGATACGCAGTATTTT. This translates into CASKRMAGGLDTQYF.

This clonotype was counted only a few times. The gene calls are TRBV19 and TRBJ2-3; 7 bases agree with TRBD2. With V trimmed by 3 bases and J by 0 bases, 6 bases remained unmatched. In germline, CDR1 is LNHDA, CDR2 SQIVND (reference sequence). This CDR3 comprises 16 residues. The CDR3 bases are TGTGCCAGTAGTATTTTCTCGGGAGGTAGCACAGATACGCAGTATTTT. Translating gives CASSIFSGGSTDTQYF.

This clonotype appeared many times. The genes are TRBV20-1 and TRBJ2-3; D is undetermined. Germline V gene sequence: CDR1 DFQATT, CDR2 SNEGSKA (reference sequence). The germline V and J ends were trimmed by 3 bases and 5 bases, with 12 bases remaining between them. The CDR3 consists of 13 residues. The chain's CDR3 is CSASGAAQDTQYF. The DNA for the CDR3 is TGCAGTGCTAGCGGTGCGGCACAAGATACGCAGTATTTT.

In its sample, this clonotype was seen many times. The chain employs TRBV7-2 and TRBJ2-3; no clear D. V lost 0 bases and J 0 bases, leaving 7 bases between the germline ends. The CDR3 loop spans 15 amino acids. CDR1 is SGHTA, CDR2 FQGNSA, per germline. The CDR3 loop is CASSLAVKSTDTQYF. CDR3 bases: TGTGCCAGCAGCTTAGCGGTCAAAAGCACAGATACGCAGTATTTT.

The table lists this clonotype with many counts. The chain carries TRBV15 and TRBJ2-4, with 8 positions matching TRBD1. The junction had 4 bases not matched to a gene; V was cut back by 4 bases and J by 5 bases. The germline V gene encodes CDR1 LNHNV and CDR2 YYDKDF (reference sequence). The CDR3 consists of 14 residues. Here the CDR3 reads CATSTAGGENIQYF. The CDR3 DNA sequence: TGTGCCACCAGCACTGCAGGGGGCGAAAACATTCAGTACTTC.

This clonotype was found many times. The gene calls are TRBV7-9 and TRBJ1-5; D is unclear. The CDR3 has 14 amino acids. The V gene's germline CDR1 is SEHNR and CDR2 FQNEAQ (reference sequence). V was cut by 1 base and J by 1 base, with 5 bases left in between. This CDR3 reads CASSLGWSNQPQHF. The CDR3 region has the DNA TGTGCCAGCAGCTTAGGCTGGAGCAATCAGCCCCAGCATTTT. The full variable domain, rest sourced from reference TRBV7-9 and TRBJ1-5, is DTGVSQNPRHKITKRGQNVTFRCDPISEHNRLYWYRQTLGQGPEFLTYFQNEAQLEKSRLLSDRFSAERPKGSFSTLEIQRTEQGDSAMYLCASSLGWSNQPQHFGDGTRLSIL.

This clonotype was seen ten or more times. The J gene is TRBJ2-3, the V gene TRBV27; D is possibly TRBD1 (5 bases). Trimming stripped 4 bases from V and 3 bases from J, with 14 bases between. Germline values: CDR1 MNHEY, CDR2 SMNVEV (reference sequence). The CDR3 covers 15 residues. The CDR3 DNA reads as TGTGCCAGCAGTTCTAGGGGCAGGGTTACAGATACGCAGTATTTT. Its protein is CASSSRGRVTDTQYF.